Sequencing of this T cell receptor beta chain was carried out in a study of T cell repertoires in cytomegalovirus infection. Looking at the study overall: Public signatures in TCR beta pointed to CMV infection and matching HLA type. Overall study findings and caveats: CMV-specific TCR beta clonotypes restricted by HLA-C dominated the ex vivo response.

TCRdb ran MiXCR on the reads and lists one entry per CDR3 protein. The data hold approximately 250,000 distinct CDR3 sequences, with roughly an eighth observed a single time. CDR3 length equals 16 residues. The V gene end was trimmed by 5 bases and the J gene end by 5 bases; junction bases not matched to a gene: 14. The V gene's germline CDR1 is MNHEY and CDR2 SVGEGT. This clonotype was observed many times. Antigen unknown. The chain employs TRBV6-2 or TRBV6-3 and TRBJ1-1; 7 bases agree with TRBD1. This receptor was obtained from a human donor in good health (CMV status not recorded). Some clones in this sample may be carry-over from other donors' samples. Sequencing was performed on PBMCs. In DNA form, the CDR3 reads TGTGCCAGCAGTCGGGGGACGCAGGGGGGAGTGACTGAAGCTTTCTTT. It encodes CASSRGTQGGVTEAFF.